This T cell receptor beta chain was documented in a study of blood T cell repertoires in COVID-19. In the study overall: Samples representing acute and convalescent COVID-19 were sourced from the United States, Italy and Spain.

Germline values: CDR1 MNHEY, CDR2 SVGEGT. After removal of 5 bases from V and 5 bases from J, the junction contained 13 bases not matched to a gene. The CDR3 has 16 residues. Study processing details: Amplification of reference gene primers provided the estimated nucleated cell counts. Clones were sequenced by immunoSEQ multiplex PCR, and TCRdb holds only the in-frame ones, with some missing. V, J and clone size are those of that table, while D and trimming were read from the DNA. Here the sample spans 200,000 or so clones, more than 80% being singletons. Living in 24 US areas, the participants were between 18 and 89 years of age. Donors were grouped by their self-reported clinical history.

The sequence came from a woman in her late teens or twenties in a cohort exposed to, infected with or recovered from COVID-19 (not recorded which). The sample comprised PBMCs or T cells enriched from blood (not recorded which). The chain uses TRBV6-2 or TRBV6-3 and TRBJ2-5; the match to TRBD2 covers 8 bases. CDR3 region: CASSLLSGRSKETQYF. The DNA for the CDR3 is TGTGCCAGCAGTCTCCTAAGCGGGAGAAGTAAGGAGACCCAGTACTTC.